The 7 T cell receptor beta chains below were found in one sample sequenced in a study of CD8 T cells in ankylosing spondylitis. TCRdb passed the 5' RACE reads through MiXCR, listing each CDR3 protein once. The sample comprises some 120,000 distinct CDR3 sequences, 7% of which are singletons, and 9.5% to 15% rests with the top ten. Sample: blood, either unsorted or a sorted T cell fraction (not recorded which). All receptors derive from a male donor with ankylosing spondylitis or in good health (not recorded which).

In its sample, this clonotype was seen many times. This rearrangement joins TRBV7-2 to TRBJ2-1; 7 nucleotides match TRBD1. The CDR3 is made up of 14 amino acids. Germline V lookup: CDR1 SGHTA, CDR2 FQGNSA. The V segment lost 3 bases and the J segment 6 bases; nucleotides outside the gene matches: 5. The CDR3 spells CASSLQGDANEQFF. The CDR3 DNA sequence: TGTGCCAGCAGCTTGCAGGGGGATGCCAATGAGCAGTTCTTC.

The chain couples TRBV7-2 to TRBJ2-1; no firm D call. Between the trimmed V and J ends, which lost 6 bases and 7 bases, there was a span of 7 bases. The CDR3 is 11 residues long. CDR1 and CDR2 from the germline V gene are SGHTA and FQGNSA. CDR3 DNA: TGTGCCAGCAGGCTATATAATGAGCAGTTCTTC. Translation gives CASRLYNEQFF.

This clonotype was detected ten times or more. The V call is TRBV14, the J call TRBJ2-1, with a tentative D call TRBD2 (5 bases). This CDR3 is 16 amino acids long. Germline V gene data show CDR1 as SGHDN and CDR2 as FVKESK. V lost 3 bases and J lost 2, with 14 bases in between. CDR3: CASSQYSATAYNEQFF. The CDR3, as DNA: TGTGCCAGCAGCCAGTATAGCGCGACCGCCTACAATGAGCAGTTCTTC.

The sample holds many counts of this clonotype. This sequence joins TRBV5-1 and TRBJ2-5, with TRBD1 matching over 9 bases. J was trimmed by 7 bases and V by 4 bases; bases with no gene match: 5. The germline V gene has CDR1 SGHRS and CDR2 YFSETQ. This CDR3 is 13 amino acids long. This chain's CDR3 is CASSTGQGGTQYF. The CDR3 bases are TGCGCCAGCAGCACGGGACAGGGTGGGACCCAGTACTTC. Drawing the rest from reference TRBV5-1 and TRBJ2-5, the complete variable domain is KAGVTQTPRYLIKTRGQQVTLSCSPISGHRSVSWYQQTPGQGLQFLFEYFSETQRNKGNFPGRFSGRQFSNSRSEMNVSTLELGDSALYLCASSTGQGGTQYFGPGTRLLVL.

This clonotype appeared many times. This rearrangement joins TRBV5-1 to TRBJ2-1, with 10 nucleotides matching TRBD2. Germline trimming cut 4 bases from V and 9 bases from J; bases unmatched to any gene: 10. CDR3 size: 15 residues. Germline V gene sequence: CDR1 SGHRS, CDR2 YFSETQ. The CDR3 coding sequence is TGCGCCAGCAGCATGGTGGGGACTAGCGTTACTGAGCAGTTCTTC. It yields the protein CASSMVGTSVTEQFF.

This clonotype has at least ten counts. The rearrangement links TRBV5-1 to TRBJ2-7, with unresolved D. Germline lookup yields CDR1 SGHRS and CDR2 YFSETQ. The CDR3 totals 14 residues. Deletions cut 8 bases from V and 0 bases from J, with 15 bases between. CDR3 residues: CASSELHHSYEQYF. DNA of the CDR3: TGCGCCAGTTCCGAGCTACACCACTCCTACGAGCAGTACTTC.

Details on this clonotype: This clone may be a read error of a much larger clone one base away. The chain is built from TRBV12-3 or TRBV12-4 and TRBJ2-7; no clear D gene. The CDR3 consists of 12 residues. This CDR3 is CSSSTDSYEQYF. CDR3 bases: TGTTCCAGCAGTACGGACTCCTACGAGCAGTACTTC.